This T cell receptor (beta chain) was captured in a study of T cells in Graves' hyperthyroidism and ophthalmopathy. Findings of the study overall: Model-based prediction identified ophthalmopathy a median around 6.5 months prior to its onset.

Each ophthalmopathy patient scored at least 3 on the Clinical Activity Score and at least 4 on NOSPECS grade, with duration under 3 months. Lactation, pregnancy, other autoimmune disease or uncontrolled infection led to exclusion of patients. A word on this clonotype: Antigen unknown.

V was pared by 5 bases and J by 6 bases, with 16 bases between. CDR3 length equals 14 residues. Per the germline V gene, CDR1 is SGHTA and CDR2 is FQGNSA. Amplification targeted TCR beta CDR3 regions from RNA transcripts. With the HTBI primer set, the TCR CDR3 went through a first round of RT-PCR. TCRdb used MiXCR to reprocess the multiplex PCR reads, holding one entry per CDR3 protein. This table holds 250,000 to 350,000 distinct CDR3 sequences, 22% found once. The sequencing sample was made of blood. The chain uses TRBV7-2 and TRBJ1-2, with D perhaps matching TRBD1 (6 bases). This receptor was identified in a man in his thirties or forties with Graves' ophthalmopathy. CDR3 nucleotide sequence: TGTGCCAGCAGCGCCTCGACAGGTCTGGATGGCTACACCTTC. Residues: CASSASTGLDGYTF.